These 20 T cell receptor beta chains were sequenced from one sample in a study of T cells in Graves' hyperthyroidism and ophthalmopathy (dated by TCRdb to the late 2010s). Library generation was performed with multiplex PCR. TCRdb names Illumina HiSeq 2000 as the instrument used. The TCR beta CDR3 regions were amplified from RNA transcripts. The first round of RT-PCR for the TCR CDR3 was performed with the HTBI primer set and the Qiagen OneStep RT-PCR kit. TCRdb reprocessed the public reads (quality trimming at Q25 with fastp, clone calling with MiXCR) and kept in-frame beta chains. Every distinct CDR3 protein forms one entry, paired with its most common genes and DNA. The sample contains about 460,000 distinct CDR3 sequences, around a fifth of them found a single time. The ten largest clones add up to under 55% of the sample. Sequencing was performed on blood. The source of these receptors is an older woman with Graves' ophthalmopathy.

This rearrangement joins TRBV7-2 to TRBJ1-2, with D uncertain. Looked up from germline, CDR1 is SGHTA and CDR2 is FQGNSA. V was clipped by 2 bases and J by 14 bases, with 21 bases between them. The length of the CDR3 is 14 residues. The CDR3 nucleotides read TGTGCCAGCAGCTTAAAGGGTGCGAAGGGCGCGGGGACCTTC. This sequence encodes CASSLKGAKGAGTF.

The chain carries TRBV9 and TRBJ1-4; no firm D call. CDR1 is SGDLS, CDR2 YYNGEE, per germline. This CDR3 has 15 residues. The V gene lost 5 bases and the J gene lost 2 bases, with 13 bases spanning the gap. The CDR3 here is CASSLDGVTNEKLFF. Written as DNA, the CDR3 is TGTGCCAGCAGTTTAGATGGGGTTACTAATGAAAAACTGTTTTTT. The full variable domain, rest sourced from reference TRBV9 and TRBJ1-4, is DSGVTQTPKHLITATGQRVTLRCSPRSGDLSVYWYQQSLDQGLQFLIQYYNGEERAKGNILERFSAQQFPDLHSELNLSSLELGDSALYFCASSLDGVTNEKLFFGSGTQLSVL.

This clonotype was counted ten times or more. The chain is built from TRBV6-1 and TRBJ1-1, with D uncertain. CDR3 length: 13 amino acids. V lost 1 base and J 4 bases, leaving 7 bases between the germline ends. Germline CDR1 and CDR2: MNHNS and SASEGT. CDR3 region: CASSEGWGTEAFF. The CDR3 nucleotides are TGTGCCAGCAGTGAAGGATGGGGCACTGAAGCTTTCTTT.

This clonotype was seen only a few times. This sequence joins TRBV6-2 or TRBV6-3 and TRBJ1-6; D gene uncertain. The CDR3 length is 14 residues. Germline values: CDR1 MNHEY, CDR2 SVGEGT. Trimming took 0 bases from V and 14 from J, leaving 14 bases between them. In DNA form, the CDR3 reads TGTGCCAGCAGTTACTCGACCCCTTCCGAGTCCCTCCACTTT. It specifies CASSYSTPSESLHF.

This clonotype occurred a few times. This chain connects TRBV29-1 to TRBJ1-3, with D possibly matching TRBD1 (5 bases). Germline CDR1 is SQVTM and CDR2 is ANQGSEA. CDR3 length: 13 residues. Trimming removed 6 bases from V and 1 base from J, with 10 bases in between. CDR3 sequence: CSVGTASGNTIYF. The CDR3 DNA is TGCAGCGTAGGGACCGCGTCTGGAAACACCATATATTTT. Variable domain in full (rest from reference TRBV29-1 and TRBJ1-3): SAVISQKPSRDICQRGTSLTIQCQVDSQVTMMFWYRQQPGQSLTLIATANQGSEATYESGFVIDKFPISRPNLTFSTLTVSNMSPEDSSIYLCSVGTASGNTIYFGEGSWLTVV.

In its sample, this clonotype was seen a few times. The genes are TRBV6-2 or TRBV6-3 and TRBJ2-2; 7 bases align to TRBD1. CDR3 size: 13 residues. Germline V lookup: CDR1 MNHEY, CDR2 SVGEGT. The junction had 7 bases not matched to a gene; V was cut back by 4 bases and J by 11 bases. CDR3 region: CASSLGQASELFF. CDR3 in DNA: TGTGCCAGCAGTTTAGGACAGGCGAGTGAGCTGTTTTTT.

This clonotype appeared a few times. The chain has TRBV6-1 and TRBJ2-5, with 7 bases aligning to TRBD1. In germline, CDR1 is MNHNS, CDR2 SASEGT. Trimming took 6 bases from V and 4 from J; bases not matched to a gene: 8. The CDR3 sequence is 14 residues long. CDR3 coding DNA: TGTGCCAGCAGCCAGACAGGGATCGGAGAGACCCAGTACTTC. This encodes CASSQTGIGETQYF.

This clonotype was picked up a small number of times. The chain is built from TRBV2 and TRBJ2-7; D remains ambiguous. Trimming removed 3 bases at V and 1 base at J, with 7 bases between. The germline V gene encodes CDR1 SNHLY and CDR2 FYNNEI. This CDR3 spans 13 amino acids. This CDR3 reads CASSDMTSYEQYF. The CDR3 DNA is TGTGCCAGCAGTGATATGACTTCCTACGAGCAGTACTTC.

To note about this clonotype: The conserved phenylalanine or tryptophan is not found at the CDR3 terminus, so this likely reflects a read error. CDR3 DNA sequence: TGTGCCAGCAGCTTGGGACAGGGGAGGTTAGATCAGCCCCAGCATCTT. Its protein is CASSLGQGRLDQPQHL. This chain links TRBV5-6 with TRBJ1-5; 8 bases align to TRBD1. Germline V gene lookup returns CDR1 SGHDT and CDR2 YYEEEE. J lost 5 bases, V lost 0 bases, and 7 bases had no gene match. The CDR3 loop spans 16 amino acids.

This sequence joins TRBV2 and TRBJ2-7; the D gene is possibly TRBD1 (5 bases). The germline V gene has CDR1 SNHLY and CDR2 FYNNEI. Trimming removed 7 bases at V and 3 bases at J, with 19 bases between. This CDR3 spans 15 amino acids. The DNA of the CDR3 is TGTGCCAGCAAACTACCTCGGACACTCCACTACGAGCAGTACTTC. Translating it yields CASKLPRTLHYEQYF.

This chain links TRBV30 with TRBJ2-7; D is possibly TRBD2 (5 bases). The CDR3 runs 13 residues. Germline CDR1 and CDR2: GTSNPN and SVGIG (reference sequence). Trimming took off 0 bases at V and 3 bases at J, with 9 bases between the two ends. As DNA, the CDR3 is TGTGCCTGGAGTGTAAATGGACTCTACGAGCAGTACTTC. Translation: CAWSVNGLYEQYF.

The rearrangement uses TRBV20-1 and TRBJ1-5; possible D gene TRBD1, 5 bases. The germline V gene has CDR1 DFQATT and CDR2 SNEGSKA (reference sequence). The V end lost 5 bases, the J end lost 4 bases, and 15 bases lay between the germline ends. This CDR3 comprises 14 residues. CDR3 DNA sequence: TGCAGTGCTGGGACCCCGGTCCTTAATCAGCCCCAGCATTTT. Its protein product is CSAGTPVLNQPQHF.

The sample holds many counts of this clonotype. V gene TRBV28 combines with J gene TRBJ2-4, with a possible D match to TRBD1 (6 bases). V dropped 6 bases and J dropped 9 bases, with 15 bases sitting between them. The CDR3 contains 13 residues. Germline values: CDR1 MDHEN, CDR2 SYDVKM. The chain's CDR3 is CASSRALDSIQYF. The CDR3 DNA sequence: TGTGCCAGCAGCCGAGCCCTGGACAGCATTCAGTACTTC.

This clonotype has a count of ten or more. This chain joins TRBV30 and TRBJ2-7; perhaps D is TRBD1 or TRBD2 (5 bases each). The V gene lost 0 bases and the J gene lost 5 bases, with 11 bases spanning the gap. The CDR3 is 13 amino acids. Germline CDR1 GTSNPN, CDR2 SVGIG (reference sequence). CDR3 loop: CAWSVPGTHEQYF. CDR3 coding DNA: TGTGCCTGGAGTGTACCTGGGACCCACGAGCAGTACTTC. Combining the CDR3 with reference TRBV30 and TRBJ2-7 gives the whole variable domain SQTIHQWPATLVQPVGSPLSLECTVEGTSNPNLYWYRQAAGRGLQLLFYSVGIGQISSEVPQNLSASRPQDRQFILSSKKLLLSDSGFYLCAWSVPGTHEQYFGPGTRLTVT.

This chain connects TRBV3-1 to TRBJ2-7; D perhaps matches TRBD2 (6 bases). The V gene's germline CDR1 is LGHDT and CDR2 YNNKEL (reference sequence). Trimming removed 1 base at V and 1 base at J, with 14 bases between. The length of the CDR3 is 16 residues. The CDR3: CASSQVGGPGSYEQYF. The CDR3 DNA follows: TGTGCCAGCAGCCAAGTAGGAGGGCCCGGTTCCTACGAGCAGTACTTC.

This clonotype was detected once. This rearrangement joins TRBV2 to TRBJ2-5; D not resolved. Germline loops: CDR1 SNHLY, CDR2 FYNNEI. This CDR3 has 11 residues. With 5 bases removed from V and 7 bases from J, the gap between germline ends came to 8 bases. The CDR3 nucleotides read TGTGCCAGCAGTCCTACCGCGACCCAGTACTTC. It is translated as CASSPTATQYF.

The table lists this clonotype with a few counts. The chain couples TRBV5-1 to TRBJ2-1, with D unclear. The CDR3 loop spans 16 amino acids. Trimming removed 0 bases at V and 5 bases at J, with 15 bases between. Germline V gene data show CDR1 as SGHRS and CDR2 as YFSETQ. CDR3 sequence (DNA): TGCGCCAGCAGCTTGGGGCATTGGGGTAGAAACAATGAGCAGTTCTTC. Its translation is CASSLGHWGRNNEQFF.

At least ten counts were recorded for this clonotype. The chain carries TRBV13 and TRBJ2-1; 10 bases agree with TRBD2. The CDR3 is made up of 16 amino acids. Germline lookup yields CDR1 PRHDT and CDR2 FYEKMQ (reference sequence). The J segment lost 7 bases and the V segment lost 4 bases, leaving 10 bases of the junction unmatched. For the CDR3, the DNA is TGTGCCAGCAGCTCCTTAGCGGGAGGATCTCCTAATGAGCAGTTCTTC. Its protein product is CASSSLAGGSPNEQFF.

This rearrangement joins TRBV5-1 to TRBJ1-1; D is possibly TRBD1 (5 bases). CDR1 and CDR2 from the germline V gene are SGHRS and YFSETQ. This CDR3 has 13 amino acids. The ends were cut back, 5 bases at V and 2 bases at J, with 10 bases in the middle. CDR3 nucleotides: TGCGCCAGCAGGCGGGGGAAAAACACTGAAGCTTTCTTT. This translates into CASRRGKNTEAFF.

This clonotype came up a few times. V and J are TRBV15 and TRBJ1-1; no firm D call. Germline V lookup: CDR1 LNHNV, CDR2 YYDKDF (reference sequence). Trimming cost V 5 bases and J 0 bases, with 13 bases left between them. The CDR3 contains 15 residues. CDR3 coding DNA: TGTGCCACCAGCCGGCCCACGCCCATGAACACTGAAGCTTTCTTT. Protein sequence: CATSRPTPMNTEAFF.